This T cell receptor beta chain was recovered during a study of lymphopenia after photon versus proton radiotherapy. The V and J ends lost 10 bases and 0 bases respectively, with 12 bases between them. Germline V lookup: CDR1 MNHNS, CDR2 SASEGT. CDR3 length: 13 residues. In the case of this clone: What it binds is not known.

Profiling relied on immunoSEQ multiplex PCR, and the TCRdb table lists in-frame clones only, not all of them. There are over 40,000 clones in the sample; more than 85% occur only once, and 18% lies in the top ten. Overall study findings and caveats: Photon-treated patients lost naive T cells and TCR diversity; proton-treated stayed stable.

This clonotype originated in a middle-aged woman with cholangiocarcinoma. The chain is built from TRBV6-1 and TRBJ1-1; unclear D gene. Specimen: peripheral blood, collected from a patient treated with photon-based radiotherapy. This CDR3 reads CATEEGMNTEAFF. The CDR3 DNA sequence: TGTGCCACCGAGGAGGGTATGAACACTGAAGCTTTCTTT.